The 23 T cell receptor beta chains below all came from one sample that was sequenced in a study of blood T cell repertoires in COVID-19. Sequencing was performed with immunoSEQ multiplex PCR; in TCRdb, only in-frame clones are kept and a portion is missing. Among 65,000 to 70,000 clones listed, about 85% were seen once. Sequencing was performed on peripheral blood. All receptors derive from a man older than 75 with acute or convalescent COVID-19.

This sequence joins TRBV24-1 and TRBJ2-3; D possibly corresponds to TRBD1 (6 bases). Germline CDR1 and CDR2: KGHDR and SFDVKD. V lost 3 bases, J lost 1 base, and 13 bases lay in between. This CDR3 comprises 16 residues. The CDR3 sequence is CATSDRQAGRTDTQYF. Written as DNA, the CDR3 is TGTGCCACCAGTGATCGACAGGCCGGCCGCACAGATACGCAGTATTTT.

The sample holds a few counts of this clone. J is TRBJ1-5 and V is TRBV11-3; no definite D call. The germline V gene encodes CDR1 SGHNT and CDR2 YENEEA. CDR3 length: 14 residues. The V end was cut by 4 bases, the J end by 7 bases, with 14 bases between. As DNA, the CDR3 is TGTGCCAGCAGCTATTCTCATCGGGAACAGCCCCAGCATTTT. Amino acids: CASSYSHREQPQHF.

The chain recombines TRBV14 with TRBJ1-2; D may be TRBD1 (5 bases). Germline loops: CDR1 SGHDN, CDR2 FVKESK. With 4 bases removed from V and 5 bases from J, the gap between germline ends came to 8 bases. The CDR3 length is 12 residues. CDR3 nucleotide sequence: TGTGCCAGCAGCCGACAGAGTTATGGCTACACCTTC. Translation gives CASSRQSYGYTF.

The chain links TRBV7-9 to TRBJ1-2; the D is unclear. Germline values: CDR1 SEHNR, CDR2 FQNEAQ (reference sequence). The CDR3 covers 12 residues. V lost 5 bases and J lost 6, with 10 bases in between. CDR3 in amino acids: CASSARGDGYTF. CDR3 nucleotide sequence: TGTGCCAGCAGCGCACGGGGAGATGGCTACACCTTC.

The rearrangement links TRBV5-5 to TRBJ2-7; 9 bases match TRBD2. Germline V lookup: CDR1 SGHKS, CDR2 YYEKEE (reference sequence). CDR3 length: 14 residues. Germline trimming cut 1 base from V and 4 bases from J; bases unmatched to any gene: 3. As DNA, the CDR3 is TGTGCCAGCAGCTTGAGCGGGAGGACTTACGAGCAGTACTTC. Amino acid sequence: CASSLSGRTYEQYF.

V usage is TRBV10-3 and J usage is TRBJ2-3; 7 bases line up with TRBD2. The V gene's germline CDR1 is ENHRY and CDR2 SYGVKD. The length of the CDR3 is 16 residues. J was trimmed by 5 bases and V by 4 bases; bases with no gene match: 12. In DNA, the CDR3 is TGTGCCATCAGTGGAGGTGGCGGGAGAGACGGAGATACGCAGTATTTT. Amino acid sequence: CAISGGGGRDGDTQYF.

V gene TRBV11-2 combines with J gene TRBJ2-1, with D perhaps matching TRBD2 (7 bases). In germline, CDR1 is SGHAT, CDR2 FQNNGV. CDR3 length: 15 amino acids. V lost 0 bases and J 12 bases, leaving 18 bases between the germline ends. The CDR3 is CASSLDWLAVGGQFF. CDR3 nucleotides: TGTGCCAGCAGCTTAGATTGGCTAGCGGTAGGGGGGCAGTTCTTC.

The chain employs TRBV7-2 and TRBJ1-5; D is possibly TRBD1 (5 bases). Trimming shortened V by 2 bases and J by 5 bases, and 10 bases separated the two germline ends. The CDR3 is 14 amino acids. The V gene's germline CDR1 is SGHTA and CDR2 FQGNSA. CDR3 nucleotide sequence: TGTGCCAGCAGCTTAATCCCACAGGATCAGCCCCAGCATTTT. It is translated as CASSLIPQDQPQHF.

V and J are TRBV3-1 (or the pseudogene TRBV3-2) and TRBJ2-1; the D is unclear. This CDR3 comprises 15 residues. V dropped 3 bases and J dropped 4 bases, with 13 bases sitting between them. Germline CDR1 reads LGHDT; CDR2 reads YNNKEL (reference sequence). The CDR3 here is CASSHARVQYNEQFF. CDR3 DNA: TGTGCCAGCAGCCATGCTCGGGTGCAGTACAATGAGCAGTTCTTC.

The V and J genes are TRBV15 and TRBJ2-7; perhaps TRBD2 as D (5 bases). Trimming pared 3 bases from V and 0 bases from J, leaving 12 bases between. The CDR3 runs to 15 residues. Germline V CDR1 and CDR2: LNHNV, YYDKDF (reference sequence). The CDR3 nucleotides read TGTGCCACCAGCAGCGGGATGTCCCACTCCTACGAGCAGTACTTC. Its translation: CATSSGMSHSYEQYF.

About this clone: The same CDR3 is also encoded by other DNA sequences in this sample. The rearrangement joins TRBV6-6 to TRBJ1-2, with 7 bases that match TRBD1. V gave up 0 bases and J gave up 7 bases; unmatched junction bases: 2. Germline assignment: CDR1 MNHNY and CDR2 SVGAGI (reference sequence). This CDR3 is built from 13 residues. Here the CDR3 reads CASSYSDRAGYTF. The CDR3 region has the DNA TGTGCCAGCAGTTACTCCGACAGGGCTGGCTACACCTTC.

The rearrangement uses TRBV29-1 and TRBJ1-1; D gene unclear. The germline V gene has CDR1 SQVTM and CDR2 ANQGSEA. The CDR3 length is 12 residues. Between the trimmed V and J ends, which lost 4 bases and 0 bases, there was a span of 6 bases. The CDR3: CSVGSMNTEAFF. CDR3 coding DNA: TGCAGCGTTGGCAGTATGAACACTGAAGCTTTCTTT.

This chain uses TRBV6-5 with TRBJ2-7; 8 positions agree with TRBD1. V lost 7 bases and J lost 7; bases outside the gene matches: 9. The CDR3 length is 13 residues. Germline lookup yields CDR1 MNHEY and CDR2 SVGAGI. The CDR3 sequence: CASTPDRVGEQYF. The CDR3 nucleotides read TGTGCCAGCACCCCGGACAGGGTGGGGGAGCAGTACTTC.

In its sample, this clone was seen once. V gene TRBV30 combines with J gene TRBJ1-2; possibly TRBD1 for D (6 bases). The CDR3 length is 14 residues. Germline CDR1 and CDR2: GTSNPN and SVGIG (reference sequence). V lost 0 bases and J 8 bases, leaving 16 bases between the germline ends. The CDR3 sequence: CAWSVKGDNSGYTF. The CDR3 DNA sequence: TGTGCCTGGAGTGTAAAGGGGGACAATTCCGGCTACACCTTC.

The CDR3 DNA reads TGCAGCGTTGAAGACCTGGACAGGGACCTGAGAGGCTACACCTTC. It is translated as CSVEDLDRDLRGYTF. This chain links TRBV29-1 with TRBJ1-2, with 8 nucleotides matching TRBD1. The CDR3 sequence is 15 residues long. Germline-derived CDR1 and CDR2 are SQVTM and ANQGSEA. V dropped 0 bases and J dropped 8; count of bases not matched to a gene: 11.

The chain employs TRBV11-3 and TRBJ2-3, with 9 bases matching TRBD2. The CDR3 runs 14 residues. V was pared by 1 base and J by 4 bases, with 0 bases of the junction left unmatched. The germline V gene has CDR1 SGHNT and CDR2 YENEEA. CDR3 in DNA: TGTGCCAGCAGCTTAGTAGCGGGAGCAGATACGCAGTATTTT. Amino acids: CASSLVAGADTQYF.

CDR3 region: CASSRNSQGMNTEAFF. CDR3 nucleotides: TGCGCCAGCAGCCGAAACTCACAGGGAATGAACACTGAAGCTTTCTTT. The rearrangement links TRBV5-1 to TRBJ1-1, with D maybe TRBD1 (6 bases). Germline assignment: CDR1 SGHRS and CDR2 YFSETQ. Trimming shortened V by 4 bases and J by 0 bases, and 16 bases separated the two germline ends. The CDR3 contains 16 residues.

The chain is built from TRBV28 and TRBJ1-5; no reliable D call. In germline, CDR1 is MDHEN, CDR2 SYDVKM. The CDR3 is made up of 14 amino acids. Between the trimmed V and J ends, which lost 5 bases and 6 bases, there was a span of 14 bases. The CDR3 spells CASSTFTSFQPQHF. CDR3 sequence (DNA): TGTGCCAGCAGTACCTTCACCAGTTTTCAGCCCCAGCATTTT.

The CDR3 DNA reads TGTGCCACCAGTGATTTGAGCCCACTCTCTGGAAACACCATATATTTT. This sequence encodes CATSDLSPLSGNTIYF. The chain links TRBV24-1 to TRBJ1-3, with unresolved D. V dropped 0 bases and J dropped 0 bases, with 8 bases sitting between them. CDR1 and CDR2 from the germline V gene are KGHDR and SFDVKD. The CDR3 contains 16 residues.

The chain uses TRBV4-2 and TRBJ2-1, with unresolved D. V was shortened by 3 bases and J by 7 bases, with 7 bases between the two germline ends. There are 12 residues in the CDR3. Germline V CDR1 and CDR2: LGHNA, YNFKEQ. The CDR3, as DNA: TGTGCCAGCAGCCAGCTTAGAAATGAGCAGTTCTTC. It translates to CASSQLRNEQFF.

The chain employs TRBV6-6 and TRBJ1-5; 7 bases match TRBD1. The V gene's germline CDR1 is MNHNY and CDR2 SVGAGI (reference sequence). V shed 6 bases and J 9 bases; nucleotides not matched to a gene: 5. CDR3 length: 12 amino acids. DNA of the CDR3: TGTGCCAGCAGGTATCAGGGGGGGCCCCAGCATTTT. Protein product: CASRYQGGPQHF.

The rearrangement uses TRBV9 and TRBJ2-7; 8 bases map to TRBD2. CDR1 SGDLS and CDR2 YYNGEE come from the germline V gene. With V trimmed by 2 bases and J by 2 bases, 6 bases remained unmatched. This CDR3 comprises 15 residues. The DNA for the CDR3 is TGTGCCAGCAGCGTTAGCGGGACCATCCCCTACGAGCAGTACTTC. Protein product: CASSVSGTIPYEQYF.

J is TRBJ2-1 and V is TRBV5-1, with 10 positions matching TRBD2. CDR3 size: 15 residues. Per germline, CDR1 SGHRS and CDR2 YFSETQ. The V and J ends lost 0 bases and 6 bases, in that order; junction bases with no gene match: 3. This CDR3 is CASSLAAGGFNEQFF. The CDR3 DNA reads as TGCGCCAGCAGCTTGGCAGCGGGAGGGTTCAATGAGCAGTTCTTC.